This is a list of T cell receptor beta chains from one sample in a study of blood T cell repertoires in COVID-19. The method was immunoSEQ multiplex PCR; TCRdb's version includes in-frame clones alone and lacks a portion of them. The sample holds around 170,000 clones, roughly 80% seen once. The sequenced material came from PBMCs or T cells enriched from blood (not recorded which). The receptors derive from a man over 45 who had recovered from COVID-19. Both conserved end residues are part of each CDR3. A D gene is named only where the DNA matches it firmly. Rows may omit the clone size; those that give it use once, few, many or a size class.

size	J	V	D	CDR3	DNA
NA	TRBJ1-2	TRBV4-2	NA	CASSQRPEYGYTF	TGTGCCAGCAGCCAGAGGCCAGAGTATGGCTACACCTTC
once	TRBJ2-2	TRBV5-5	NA	CASSLRRSANTGELFF	TGTGCCAGCAGCCTGCGGCGGTCAGCGAACACCGGGGAGCTGTTTTTT
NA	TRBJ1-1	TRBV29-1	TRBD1	CSVPGGTEAFF	TGCAGCGTTCCAGGGGGCACTGAAGCTTTCTTT
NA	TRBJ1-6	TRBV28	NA	CASSSSAQYNSPLHF	TGTGCCAGCAGTTCCTCAGCACAGTATAATTCACCCCTCCACTTT
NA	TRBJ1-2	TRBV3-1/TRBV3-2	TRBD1	CASSHNPGQPNYGYTF	TGTGCCAGCAGCCATAATCCGGGACAGCCTAACTATGGCTACACCTTC
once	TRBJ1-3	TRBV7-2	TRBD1	CASAGTAKGNTIYF	TGTGCCAGCGCCGGGACAGCTAAAGGAAACACCATATATTTT
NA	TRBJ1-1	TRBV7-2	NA	CASSIGTLMNTEAFF	TGTGCCAGCAGCATAGGGACTCTCATGAACACTGAAGCTTTCTTT
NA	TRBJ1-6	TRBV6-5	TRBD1	CASSFKPGQGYSPLHF	TGTGCCAGCAGTTTTAAGCCGGGACAGGGCTATTCACCCCTCCACTTT
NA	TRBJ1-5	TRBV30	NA	CAWSGGGTNQPQHF	TGTGCCTGGAGTGGTGGGGGGACCAATCAGCCCCAGCATTTT
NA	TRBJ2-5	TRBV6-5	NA	CASSPPSSETQYF	TGTGCCAGCAGTCCTCCTTCTTCAGAGACCCAGTACTTC
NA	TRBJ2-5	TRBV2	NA	CASRPNRGGQETQYF	TGTGCCAGCAGACCAAACAGGGGAGGCCAAGAGACCCAGTACTTC
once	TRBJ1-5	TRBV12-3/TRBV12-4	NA	CASSFTGNQPQHF	TGTGCCAGCAGTTTCACAGGCAATCAGCCCCAGCATTTT
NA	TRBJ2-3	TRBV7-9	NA	CASSPKHRQADTQYF	TGTGCCAGCAGCCCAAAGCACCGACAGGCAGATACGCAGTATTTT
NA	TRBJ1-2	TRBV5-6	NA	CASSLADRMYGYTF	TGTGCCAGCAGCTTGGCCGACAGGATGTATGGCTACACCTTC
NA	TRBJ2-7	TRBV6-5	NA	CASLGDRYEQYF	TGTGCCAGCCTAGGTGACAGGTACGAGCAGTACTTC
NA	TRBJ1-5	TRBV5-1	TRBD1	CASSLGTGENQPQHF	TGCGCCAGCAGCTTAGGGACAGGGGAAAATCAGCCCCAGCATTTT
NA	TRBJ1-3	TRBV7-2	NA	CASSRTNTVSGNTIYF	TGTGCCAGCAGCCGTACCAACACAGTCTCTGGAAACACCATATATTTT
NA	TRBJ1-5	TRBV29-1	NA	CSVSQEGNQPQHF	TGCAGCGTCTCTCAGGAAGGCAATCAGCCCCAGCATTTT
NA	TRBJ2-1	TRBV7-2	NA	CASSLALANEQFF	TGTGCCAGCAGCTTGGCCCTCGCCAATGAGCAGTTCTTC
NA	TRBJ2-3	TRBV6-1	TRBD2	CASSEQMTSGADTQYF	TGTGCCAGCAGTGAACAGATGACTAGCGGGGCAGATACGCAGTATTTT
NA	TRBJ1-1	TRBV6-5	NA	CVSSPQRGGYTEAFF	TGTGTCAGCAGTCCCCAAAGGGGGGGGTACACTGAAGCTTTCTTT
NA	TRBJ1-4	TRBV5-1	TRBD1	CASSRDRAGGEKLFF	TGCGCCAGCAGCCGGGACAGGGCCGGCGGTGAAAAACTGTTTTTT
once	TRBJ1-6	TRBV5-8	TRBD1	CASSFRQGNNSPLHF	TGTGCCAGCAGCTTCCGACAGGGGAATAATTCACCCCTCCACTTT
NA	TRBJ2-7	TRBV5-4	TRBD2	CASSLGGTRTYEQYF	TGTGCCAGCAGCTTGGGGGGGACTAGAACCTACGAGCAGTACTTC
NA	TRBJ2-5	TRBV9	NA	CASSAGQLQGMRETQYF	TGTGCCAGCAGCGCCGGACAACTACAGGGTATGCGGGAGACCCAGTACTTC
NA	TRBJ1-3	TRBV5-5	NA	CASSLVRGTSGNTIYF	TGTGCCAGCAGCTTGGTTCGGGGGACCTCTGGAAACACCATATATTTT
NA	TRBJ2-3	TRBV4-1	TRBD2	CASSQGSGVATQYF	TGCGCCAGCAGCCAAGGTAGCGGGGTGGCTACGCAGTATTTT
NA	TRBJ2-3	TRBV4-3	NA	CASSQAPHSPSDTQYF	TGCGCCAGCAGCCAAGCGCCTCACTCCCCTTCAGATACGCAGTATTTT
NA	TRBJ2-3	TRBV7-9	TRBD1	CASSAGQGGTDTQYF	TGTGCCAGCAGCGCAGGACAGGGAGGCACAGATACGCAGTATTTT
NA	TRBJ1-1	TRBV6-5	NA	CASSSRGNTEAFF	TGTGCCAGCAGTTCGCGGGGAAACACTGAAGCTTTCTTT
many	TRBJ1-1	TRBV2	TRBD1	CASTRTGSTEAFF	TGTGCCAGCACTAGGACAGGGAGCACTGAAGCTTTCTTT
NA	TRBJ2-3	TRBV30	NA	CAWSVLGRTDTQYF	TGTGCCTGGAGTGTACTTGGGAGAACAGATACGCAGTATTTT
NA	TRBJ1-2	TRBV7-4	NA	CASSRRGRGNYGYTF	TGTGCCAGCAGCCGCCGAGGGCGGGGAAACTATGGCTACACCTTC
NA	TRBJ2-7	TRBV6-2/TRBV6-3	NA	CASSQGVEQYF	TGTGCCAGCAGTCAAGGGGTGGAGCAGTACTTC
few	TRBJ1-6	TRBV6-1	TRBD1	CASSEGNRGAFNSPLHF	TGTGCCAGCAGTGAAGGTAACAGGGGAGCCTTTAATTCACCCCTCCACTTT
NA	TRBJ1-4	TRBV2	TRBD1	CASRVGQGNEKLFF	TGTGCCAGCCGGGTGGGACAGGGTAATGAAAAACTGTTTTTT
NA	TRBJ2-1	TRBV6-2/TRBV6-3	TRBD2	CASSSGLLAGGLYNEQFF	TGTGCCAGCAGTTCCGGCTTGCTAGCGGGGGGCCTCTACAATGAGCAGTTCTTC
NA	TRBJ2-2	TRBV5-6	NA	CASSLSTGTGELFF	TGTGCCAGCAGCTTGTCAACAGGCACCGGGGAGCTGTTTTTT
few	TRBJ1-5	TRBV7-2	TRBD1	CASSPPTGEGNQPQHF	TGTGCCAGCAGCCCACCGACAGGGGAGGGCAATCAGCCCCAGCATTTT
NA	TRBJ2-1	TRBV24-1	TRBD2	CATSVAGGPGEQFF	TGTGCCACCAGCGTAGCGGGGGGGCCTGGGGAGCAGTTCTTC
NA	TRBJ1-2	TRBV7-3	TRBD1	CASSSRTGDGYTF	TGTGCCAGCAGCTCGAGGACAGGGGATGGCTACACCTTC
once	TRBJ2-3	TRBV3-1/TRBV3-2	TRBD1	CASSHRQGITDTQYF	TGTGCCAGCAGCCATAGACAGGGGATAACAGATACGCAGTATTTT
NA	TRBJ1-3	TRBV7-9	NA	CASSQRQLNTIYF	TGTGCCAGCAGTCAGAGACAGCTAAACACCATATATTTT
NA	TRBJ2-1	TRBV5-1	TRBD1	CASSSGGAGNEQFF	TGCGCCAGCAGCTCAGGGGGCGCAGGCAATGAGCAGTTCTTC
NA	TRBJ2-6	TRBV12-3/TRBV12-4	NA	CASSSGGANVLTF	TGTGCCAGCAGTTCAGGAGGGGCCAACGTCCTGACTTTC
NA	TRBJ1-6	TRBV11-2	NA	CASSFERFSPLHF	TGTGCCAGCAGCTTCGAGAGGTTTTCACCCCTCCACTTT
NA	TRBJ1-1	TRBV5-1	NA	CASSSSRGPEAFF	TGCGCCAGCAGCTCCAGCAGGGGCCCTGAAGCTTTCTTT
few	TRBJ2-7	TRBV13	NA	CASGGLGTDPYEQYF	TGTGCCAGCGGGGGCCTCGGGACGGACCCCTACGAGCAGTACTTC
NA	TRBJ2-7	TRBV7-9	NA	CASSLATGNEQYF	TGTGCCAGCAGCTTAGCGACAGGCAACGAGCAGTACTTC
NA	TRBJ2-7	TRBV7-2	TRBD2	CASSSQRGYEQYF	TGTGCCAGCAGCTCTCAGCGGGGGTACGAGCAGTACTTC
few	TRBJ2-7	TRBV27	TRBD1	CASSPQGVLSEQYF	TGTGCCAGCAGTCCCCAGGGGGTTTTGTCGGAGCAGTACTTC
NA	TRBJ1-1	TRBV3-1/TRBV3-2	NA	CASSLGANTEAFF	TGTGCCAGCAGCCTAGGAGCTAACACTGAAGCTTTCTTT
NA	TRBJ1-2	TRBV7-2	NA	CASSFHSGIPSTF	TGTGCCAGCAGCTTCCACTCAGGTATCCCATCCACCTTC
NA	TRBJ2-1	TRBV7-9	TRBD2	CASSLSGGLGNEQFF	TGTGCCAGCAGCCTATCGGGGGGGCTGGGGAATGAGCAGTTCTTC
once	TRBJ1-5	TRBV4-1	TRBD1	CASSQTLGTGDSNQPQHF	TGCGCCAGCAGCCAAACTCTGGGGACAGGGGATAGCAATCAGCCCCAGCATTTT
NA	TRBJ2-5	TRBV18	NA	CASSPPLPSETQYF	TGTGCCAGCTCACCACCGCTACCCTCCGAGACCCAGTACTTC
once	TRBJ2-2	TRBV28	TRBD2	CASRPGLAGGPPWTGELFF	TGTGCCAGCAGACCGGGACTAGCGGGGGGCCCGCCTTGGACCGGGGAGCTGTTTTTT
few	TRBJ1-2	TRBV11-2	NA	CASSPGSRQVSGGYTF	TGTGCCAGCAGCCCGGGGAGTCGACAGGTTTCTGGTGGCTACACCTTC